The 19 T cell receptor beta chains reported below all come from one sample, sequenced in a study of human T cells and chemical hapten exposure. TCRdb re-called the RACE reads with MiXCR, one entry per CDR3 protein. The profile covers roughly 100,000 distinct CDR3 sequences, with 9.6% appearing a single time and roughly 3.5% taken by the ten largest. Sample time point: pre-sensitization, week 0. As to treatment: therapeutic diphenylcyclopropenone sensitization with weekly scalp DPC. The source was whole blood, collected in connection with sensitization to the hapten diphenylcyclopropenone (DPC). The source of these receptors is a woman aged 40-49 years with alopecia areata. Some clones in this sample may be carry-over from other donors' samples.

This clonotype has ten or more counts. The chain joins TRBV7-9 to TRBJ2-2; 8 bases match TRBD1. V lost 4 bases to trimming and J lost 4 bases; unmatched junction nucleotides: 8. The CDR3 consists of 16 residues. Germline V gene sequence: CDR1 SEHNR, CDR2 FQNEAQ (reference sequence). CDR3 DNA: TGTGCCAGCAGCTCTTATGGACAGGGAATCACCGGGGAGCTGTTTTTT. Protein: CASSSYGQGITGELFF.

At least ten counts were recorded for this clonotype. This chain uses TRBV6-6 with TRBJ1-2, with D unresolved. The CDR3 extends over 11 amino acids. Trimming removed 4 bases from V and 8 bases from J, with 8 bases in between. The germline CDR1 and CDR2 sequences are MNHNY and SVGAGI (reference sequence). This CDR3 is CASSSVGGYTF. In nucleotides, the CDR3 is TGTGCCAGCAGTTCTGTGGGGGGCTACACCTTC.

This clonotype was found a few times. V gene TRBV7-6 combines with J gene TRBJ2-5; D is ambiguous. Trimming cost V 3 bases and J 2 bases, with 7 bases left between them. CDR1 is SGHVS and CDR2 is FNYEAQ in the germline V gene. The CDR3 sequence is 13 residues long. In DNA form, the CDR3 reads TGTGCCAGCAGCTTTCTGCGGCAAGAGACCCAGTACTTC. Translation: CASSFLRQETQYF.

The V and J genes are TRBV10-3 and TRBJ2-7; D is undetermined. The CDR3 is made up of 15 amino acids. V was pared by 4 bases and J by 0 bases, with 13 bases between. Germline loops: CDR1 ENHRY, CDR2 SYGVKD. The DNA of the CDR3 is TGTGCCATCAGTGCCCGCGGACCACCCTCCTACGAGCAGTACTTC. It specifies CAISARGPPSYEQYF.

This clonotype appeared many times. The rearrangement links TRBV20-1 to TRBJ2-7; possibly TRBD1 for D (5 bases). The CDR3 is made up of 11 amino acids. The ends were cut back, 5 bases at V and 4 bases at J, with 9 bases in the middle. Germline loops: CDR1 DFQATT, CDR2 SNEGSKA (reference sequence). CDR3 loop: CSAFRQYEQYF. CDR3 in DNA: TGCAGTGCTTTCAGACAGTACGAGCAGTACTTC.

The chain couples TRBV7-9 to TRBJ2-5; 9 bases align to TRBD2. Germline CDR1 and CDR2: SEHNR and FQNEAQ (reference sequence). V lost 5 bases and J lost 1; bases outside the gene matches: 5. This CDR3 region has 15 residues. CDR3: CASSARAGGQETQYF. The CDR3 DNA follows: TGTGCCAGCAGCGCCCGAGCGGGGGGCCAAGAGACCCAGTACTTC.

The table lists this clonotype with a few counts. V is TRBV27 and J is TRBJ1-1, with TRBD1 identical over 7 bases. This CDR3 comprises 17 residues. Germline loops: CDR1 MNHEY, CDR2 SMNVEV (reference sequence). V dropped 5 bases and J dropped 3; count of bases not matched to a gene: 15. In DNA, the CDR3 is TGTGCCAGCAGTCCCCTACACACAGGGGCGGGGGACACTGAAGCTTTCTTT. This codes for CASSPLHTGAGDTEAFF.

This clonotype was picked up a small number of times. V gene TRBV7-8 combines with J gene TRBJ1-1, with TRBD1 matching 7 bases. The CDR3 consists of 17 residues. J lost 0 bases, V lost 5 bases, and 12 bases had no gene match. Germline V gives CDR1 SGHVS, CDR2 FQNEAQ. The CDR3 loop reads CASSAGTALRLNTEAFF. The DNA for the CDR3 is TGTGCCAGCAGCGCAGGGACAGCCCTAAGGTTGAACACTGAAGCTTTCTTT.

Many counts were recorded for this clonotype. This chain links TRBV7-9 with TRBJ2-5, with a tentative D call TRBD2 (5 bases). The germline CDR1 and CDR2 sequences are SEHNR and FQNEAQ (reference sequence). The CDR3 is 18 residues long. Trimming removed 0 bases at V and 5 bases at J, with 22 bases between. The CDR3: CASSLAPPRAERWETQYF. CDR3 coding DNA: TGTGCCAGCAGCTTAGCCCCACCTAGAGCGGAAAGATGGGAGACCCAGTACTTC.

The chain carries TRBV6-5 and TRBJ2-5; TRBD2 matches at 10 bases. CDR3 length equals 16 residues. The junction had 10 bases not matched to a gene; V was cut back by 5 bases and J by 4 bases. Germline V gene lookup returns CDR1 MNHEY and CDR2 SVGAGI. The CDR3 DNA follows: TGTGCCAGCAGTCTGACTAGCGGGCGAGGGAGAGAGACCCAGTACTTC. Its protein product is CASSLTSGRGRETQYF.

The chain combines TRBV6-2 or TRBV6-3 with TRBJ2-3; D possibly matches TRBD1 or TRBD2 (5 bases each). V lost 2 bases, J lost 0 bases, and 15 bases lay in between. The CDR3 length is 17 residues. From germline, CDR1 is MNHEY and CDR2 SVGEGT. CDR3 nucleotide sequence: TGTGCCAGCAGTTACCGACGGGACGCCGCTAGCACAGATACGCAGTATTTT. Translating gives CASSYRRDAASTDTQYF.

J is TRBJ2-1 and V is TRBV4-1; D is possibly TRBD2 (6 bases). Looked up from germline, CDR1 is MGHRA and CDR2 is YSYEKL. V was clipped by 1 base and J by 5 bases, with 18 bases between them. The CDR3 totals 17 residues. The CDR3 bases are TGCGCCAGCAGCCAAGGTGGGGTGGCCCCGGGGGACAATGAGCAGTTCTTC. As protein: CASSQGGVAPGDNEQFF.

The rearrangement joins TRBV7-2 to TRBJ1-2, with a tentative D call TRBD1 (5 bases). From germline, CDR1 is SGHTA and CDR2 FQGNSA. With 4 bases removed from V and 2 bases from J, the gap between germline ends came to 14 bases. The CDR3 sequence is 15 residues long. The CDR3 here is CASSSGRGSNYGYTF. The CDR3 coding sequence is TGTGCCAGCAGCTCCGGGAGGGGTTCAAACTATGGCTACACCTTC.

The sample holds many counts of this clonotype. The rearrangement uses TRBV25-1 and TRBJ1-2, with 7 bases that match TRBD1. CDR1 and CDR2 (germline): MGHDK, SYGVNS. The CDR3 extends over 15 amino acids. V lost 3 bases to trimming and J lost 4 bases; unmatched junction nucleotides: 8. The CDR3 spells CASSEGQRRPYGYTF. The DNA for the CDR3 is TGTGCCAGCAGTGAGGGACAGAGAAGACCCTATGGCTACACCTTC.

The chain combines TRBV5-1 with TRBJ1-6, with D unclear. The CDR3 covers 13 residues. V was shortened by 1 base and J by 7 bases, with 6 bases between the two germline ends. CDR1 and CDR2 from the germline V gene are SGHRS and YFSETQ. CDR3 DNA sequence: TGCGCCAGCAGCTTGCTGGAGAATTCACCCCTCCACTTT. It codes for CASSLLENSPLHF.

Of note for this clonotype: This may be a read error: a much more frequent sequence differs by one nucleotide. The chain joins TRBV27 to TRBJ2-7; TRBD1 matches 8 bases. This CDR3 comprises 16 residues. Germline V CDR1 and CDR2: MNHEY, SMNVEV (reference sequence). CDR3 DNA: TGTGACGGCAGTCACCTCCCTGGGACAGGTACGCCTGAGCAGTACTTC. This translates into CDGSHLPGTGTPEQYF.

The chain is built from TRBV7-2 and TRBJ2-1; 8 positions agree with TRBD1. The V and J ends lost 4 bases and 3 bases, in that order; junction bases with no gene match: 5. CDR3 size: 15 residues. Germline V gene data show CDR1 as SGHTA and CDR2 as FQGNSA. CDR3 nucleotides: TGTGCCAGCAGCTCCGGGACAGGCCTCTACAATGAGCAGTTCTTC. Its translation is CASSSGTGLYNEQFF.

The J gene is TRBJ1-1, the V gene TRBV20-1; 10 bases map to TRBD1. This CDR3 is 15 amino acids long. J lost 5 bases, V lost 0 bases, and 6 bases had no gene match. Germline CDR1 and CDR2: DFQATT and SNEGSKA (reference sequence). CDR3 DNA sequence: TGCAGTGCTAGAGAAGGAGGACAGGGGGAGACTGAAGCTTTCTTT. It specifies CSAREGGQGETEAFF.

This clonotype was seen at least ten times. In DNA, the CDR3 is TGTGCCAGCACCCTAACAGCAATGAACACTGAAGCTTTCTTT. Translating it yields CASTLTAMNTEAFF. The rearrangement joins TRBV28 to TRBJ1-1, with no clear D. The CDR3 is 14 residues long. V was cut by 7 bases and J by 0 bases, with 12 bases left in between. Germline-derived CDR1 and CDR2 are MDHEN and SYDVKM.